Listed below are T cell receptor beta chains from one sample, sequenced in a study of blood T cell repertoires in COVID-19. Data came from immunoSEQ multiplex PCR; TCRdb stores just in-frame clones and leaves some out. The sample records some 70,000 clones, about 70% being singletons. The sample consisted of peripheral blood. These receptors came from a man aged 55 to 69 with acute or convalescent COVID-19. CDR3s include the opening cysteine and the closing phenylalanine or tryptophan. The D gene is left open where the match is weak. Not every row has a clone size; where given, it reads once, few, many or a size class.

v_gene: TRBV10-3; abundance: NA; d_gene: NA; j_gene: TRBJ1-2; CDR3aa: CAISEPTLSGSVYGYTF; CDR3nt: TGTGCCATCAGTGAGCCCACACTTTCAGGGTCGGTCTATGGCTACACCTTC
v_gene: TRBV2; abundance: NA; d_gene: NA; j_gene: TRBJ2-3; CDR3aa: CASGAPAPTDTQYF; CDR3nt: TGTGCCAGCGGAGCCCCCGCCCCCACAGATACGCAGTATTTT
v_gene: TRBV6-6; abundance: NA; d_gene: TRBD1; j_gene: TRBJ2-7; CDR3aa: CASSYPGQGAGEQYF; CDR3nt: TGTGCCAGCAGTTATCCGGGACAGGGGGCGGGCGAGCAGTACTTC
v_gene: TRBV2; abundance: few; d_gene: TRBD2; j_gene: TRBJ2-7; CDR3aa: CASKPWTSGLYEQYF; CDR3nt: TGTGCCAGCAAACCCTGGACTAGCGGGCTTTACGAGCAGTACTTC
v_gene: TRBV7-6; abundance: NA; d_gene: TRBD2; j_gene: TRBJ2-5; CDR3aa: CASSQKLAGGSETQYF; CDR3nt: TGTGCCAGCAGCCAGAAACTAGCGGGGGGTTCAGAGACCCAGTACTTC
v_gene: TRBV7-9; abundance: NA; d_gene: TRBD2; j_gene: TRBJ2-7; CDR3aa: CASSYTSGSGEQYF; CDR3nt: TGTGCCAGCAGCTATACTAGCGGGAGTGGCGAGCAGTACTTC
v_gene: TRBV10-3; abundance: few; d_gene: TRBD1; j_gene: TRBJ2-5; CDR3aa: CAISGADRGEETQYF; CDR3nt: TGTGCCATCAGTGGAGCAGACAGGGGGGAAGAGACCCAGTACTTC
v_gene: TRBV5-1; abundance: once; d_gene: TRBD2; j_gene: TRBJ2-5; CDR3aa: CASSRTSVQETQYF; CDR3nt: TGCGCCAGCAGTAGGACTAGCGTCCAAGAGACCCAGTACTTC
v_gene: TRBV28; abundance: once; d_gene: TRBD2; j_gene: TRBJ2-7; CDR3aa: CASGTGTSGSYEQYF; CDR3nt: TGTGCCAGCGGCACAGGGACTAGCGGTTCCTACGAGCAGTACTTC
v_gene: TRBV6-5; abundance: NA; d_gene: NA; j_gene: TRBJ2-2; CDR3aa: CASSRLRTTGELFF; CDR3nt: TGTGCCAGCAGTCGACTCAGAACCACCGGGGAGCTGTTTTTT
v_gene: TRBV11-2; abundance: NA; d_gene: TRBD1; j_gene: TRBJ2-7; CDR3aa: CASSLRDSRYEQYF; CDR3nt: TGTGCCAGCAGCTTACGGGACAGTCGTTACGAGCAGTACTTC
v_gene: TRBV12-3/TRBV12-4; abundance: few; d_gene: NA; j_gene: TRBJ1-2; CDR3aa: CASGSPNYGYTF; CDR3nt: TGTGCCAGTGGGAGCCCCAACTATGGCTACACCTTC
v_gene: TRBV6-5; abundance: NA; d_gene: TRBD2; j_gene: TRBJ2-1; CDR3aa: CATESRDYSYNEQFF; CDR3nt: TGTGCCACCGAGTCCCGGGACTATTCCTACAATGAGCAGTTCTTC
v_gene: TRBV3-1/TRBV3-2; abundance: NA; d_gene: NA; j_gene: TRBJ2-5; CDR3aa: CASSQEGGGSQETQYF; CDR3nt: TGTGCCAGCAGCCAAGAAGGGGGGGGGTCTCAAGAGACCCAGTACTTC
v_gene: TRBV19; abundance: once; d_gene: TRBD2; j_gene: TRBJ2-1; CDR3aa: CASSTSGGGYNEQFF; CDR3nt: TGTGCCAGTAGTACAAGCGGGGGGGGTTACAATGAGCAGTTCTTC
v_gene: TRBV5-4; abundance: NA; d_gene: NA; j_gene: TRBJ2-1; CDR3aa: CASSLIDNEQFF; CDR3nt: TGTGCCAGCAGCTTGATAGACAATGAGCAGTTCTTC
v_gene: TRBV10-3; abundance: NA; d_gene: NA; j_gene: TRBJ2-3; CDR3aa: CAISESYTSSTDTQYF; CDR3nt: TGTGCCATCAGTGAGTCTTACACCTCTAGCACAGATACGCAGTATTTT
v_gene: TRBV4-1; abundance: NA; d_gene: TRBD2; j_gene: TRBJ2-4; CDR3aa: CASSQDPSGSDIQYF; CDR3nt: TGCGCCAGCAGCCAAGACCCTAGCGGGAGTGACATTCAGTACTTC
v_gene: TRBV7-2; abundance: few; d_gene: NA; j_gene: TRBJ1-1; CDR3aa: CASSLIRVDEAFF; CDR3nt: TGTGCCAGCAGCTTAATCAGGGTCGATGAAGCTTTCTTT
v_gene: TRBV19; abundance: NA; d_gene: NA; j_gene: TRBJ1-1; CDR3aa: CASSITGNTEAFF; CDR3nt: TGTGCCAGTAGTATTACAGGGAACACTGAAGCTTTCTTT
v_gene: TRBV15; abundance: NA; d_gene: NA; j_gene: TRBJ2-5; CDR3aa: CATSRDPGGVAETQYF; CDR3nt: TGTGCCACCAGCAGAGATCCGGGCGGGGTAGCAGAGACCCAGTACTTC
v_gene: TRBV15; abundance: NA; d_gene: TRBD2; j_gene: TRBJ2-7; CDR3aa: CATSRDGAGVDEQYF; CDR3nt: TGTGCCACCAGCAGAGATGGAGCGGGAGTGGACGAGCAGTACTTC
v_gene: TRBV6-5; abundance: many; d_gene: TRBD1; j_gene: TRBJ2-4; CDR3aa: CASSLDRVDIQYF; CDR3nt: TGTGCCAGCAGTCTGGACAGGGTGGACATTCAGTACTTC
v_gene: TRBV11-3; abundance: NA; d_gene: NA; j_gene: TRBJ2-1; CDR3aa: CASSLDSEAYNEQFF; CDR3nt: TGTGCCAGCAGCTTAGATAGTGAGGCCTACAATGAGCAGTTCTTC
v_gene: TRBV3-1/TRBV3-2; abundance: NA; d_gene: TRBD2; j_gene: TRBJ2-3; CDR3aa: CASSRTSGRTDTQYF; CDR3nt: TGTGCCAGCTCGCGGACTAGCGGTCGCACAGATACGCAGTATTTT
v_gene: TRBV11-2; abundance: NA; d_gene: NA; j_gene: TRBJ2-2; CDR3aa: CASSLEGVDTGELFF; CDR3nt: TGTGCCAGCAGCTTAGAGGGCGTGGACACCGGGGAGCTGTTTTTT
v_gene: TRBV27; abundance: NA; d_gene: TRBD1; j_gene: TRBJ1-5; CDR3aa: CASSLDRDNQPQHF; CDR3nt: TGTGCCAGCAGTTTGGACAGGGACAATCAGCCCCAGCATTTT
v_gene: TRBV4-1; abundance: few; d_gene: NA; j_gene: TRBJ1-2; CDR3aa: CASSPSSWGGTYGYTF; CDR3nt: TGCGCCAGCAGCCCGTCTTCCTGGGGGGGCACTTATGGCTACACCTTC
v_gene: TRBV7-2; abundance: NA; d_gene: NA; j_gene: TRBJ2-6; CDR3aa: CASSPGGANVLTF; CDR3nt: TGTGCCAGCAGCCCCGGGGGGGCCAACGTCCTGACTTTC
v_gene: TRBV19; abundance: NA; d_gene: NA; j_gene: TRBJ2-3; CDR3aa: CASSIVPRTAGTDTQYF; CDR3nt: TGTGCCAGTAGTATAGTGCCGAGGACAGCTGGCACAGATACGCAGTATTTT
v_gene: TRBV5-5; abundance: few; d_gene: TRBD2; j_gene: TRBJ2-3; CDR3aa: CASSLAGGGTDTQYF; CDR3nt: TGTGCCAGCAGCTTGGCCGGCGGGGGGACAGATACGCAGTATTTT
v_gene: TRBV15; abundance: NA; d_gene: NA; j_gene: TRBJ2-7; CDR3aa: CATSRSPQDTPYEQYF; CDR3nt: TGTGCCACCAGCAGATCGCCCCAGGACACGCCCTACGAGCAGTACTTC
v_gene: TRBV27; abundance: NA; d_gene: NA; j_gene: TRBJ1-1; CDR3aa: CASSSQGVGTEAFF; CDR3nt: TGTGCCAGCAGTTCACAGGGAGTGGGCACTGAAGCTTTCTTT
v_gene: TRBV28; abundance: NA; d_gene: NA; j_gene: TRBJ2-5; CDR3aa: CASSLQQGSPQYF; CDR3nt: TGTGCCAGCAGTTTACAGCAGGGGTCCCCCCAGTACTTC